This TCR beta chain appears in the sequencing data of a study of CD8+ T cells in alopecia areata. Treatment specified: oral pan-JAK inhibitor, 5-10 mg twice daily. This clone occurred a few times. Reverse transcribed after extraction, RNA yielded cDNA as the sequencing template. TCRdb's copy holds only in-frame clones and misses some; the assay was immunoSEQ multiplex PCR. The sample has over 150,000 clones, about 60% seen once; the top ten hold roughly 0.67%. Germline V gene sequence: CDR1 GTSNPN, CDR2 SVGIG (reference sequence). Trimming removed 8 bases from V and 2 bases from J, with 16 bases in between. The CDR3 covers 13 residues.

This clonotype was sampled from a human donor with alopecia areata. The material sequenced was CD4+ T cells sorted from blood, taken at week 4, from a patient treated with tofacitinib. V usage is TRBV30 and J usage is TRBJ2-7; TRBD1 might be the D (6 bases). This CDR3 is CAHSGQGTYEQYF. The CDR3 DNA follows: TGTGCCCATTCCGGGCAGGGGACCTACGAGCAGTACTTC. The full variable domain, its missing parts supplied by reference TRBV30 and TRBJ2-7, is SQTIHQWPATLVQPVGSPLSLECTVEGTSNPNLYWYRQAAGRGLQLLFYSVGIGQISSEVPQNLSASRPQDRQFILSSKKLLLSDSGFYLCAHSGQGTYEQYFGPGTRLTVT.